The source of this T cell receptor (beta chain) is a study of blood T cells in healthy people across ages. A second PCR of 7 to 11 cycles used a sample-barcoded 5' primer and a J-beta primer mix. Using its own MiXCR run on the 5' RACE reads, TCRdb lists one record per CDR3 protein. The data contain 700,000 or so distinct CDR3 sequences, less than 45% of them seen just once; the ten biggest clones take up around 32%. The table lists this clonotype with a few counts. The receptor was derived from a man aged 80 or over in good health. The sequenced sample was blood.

CDR3 nucleotide sequence: TGTGCCAGCAGCTTAGGCGGGGGACCCTATGAAAAACTGTTTTTT. Protein product: CASSLGGGPYEKLFF. V usage is TRBV7-2 and J usage is TRBJ1-4, with a tentative D call TRBD1 (5 bases). Trimming removed 1 base from V and 6 bases from J, with 12 bases in between. This CDR3 has 15 amino acids. From germline, CDR1 is SGHTA and CDR2 FQGNSA. Combining the CDR3 with reference TRBV7-2 and TRBJ1-4 gives the whole variable domain GAGVSQSPSNKVTEKGKDVELRCDPISGHTALYWYRQSLGQGLEFLIYFQGNSAPDKSGLPSDRFSAERTGGSVSTLTIQRTQQEDSAVYLCASSLGGGPYEKLFFGSGTQLSVL.